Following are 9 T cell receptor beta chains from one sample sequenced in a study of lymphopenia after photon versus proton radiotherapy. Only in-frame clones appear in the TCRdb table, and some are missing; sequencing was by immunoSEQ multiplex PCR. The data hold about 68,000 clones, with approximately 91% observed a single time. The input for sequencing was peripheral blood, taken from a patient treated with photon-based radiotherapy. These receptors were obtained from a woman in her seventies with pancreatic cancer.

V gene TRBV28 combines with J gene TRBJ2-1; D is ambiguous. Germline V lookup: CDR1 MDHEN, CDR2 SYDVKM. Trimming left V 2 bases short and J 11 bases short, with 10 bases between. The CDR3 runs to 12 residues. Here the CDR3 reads CASSLPGIKQFF. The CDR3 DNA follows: TGTGCCAGCAGTTTACCGGGTATTAAGCAGTTCTTC.

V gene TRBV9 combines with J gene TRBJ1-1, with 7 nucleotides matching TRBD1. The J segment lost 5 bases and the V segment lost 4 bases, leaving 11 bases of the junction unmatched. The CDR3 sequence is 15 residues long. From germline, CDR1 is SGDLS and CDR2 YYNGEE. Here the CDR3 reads CASSSTGQGGTEAFF. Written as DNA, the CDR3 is TGTGCCAGCAGCTCCACCGGTCAGGGGGGAACTGAAGCTTTCTTT.

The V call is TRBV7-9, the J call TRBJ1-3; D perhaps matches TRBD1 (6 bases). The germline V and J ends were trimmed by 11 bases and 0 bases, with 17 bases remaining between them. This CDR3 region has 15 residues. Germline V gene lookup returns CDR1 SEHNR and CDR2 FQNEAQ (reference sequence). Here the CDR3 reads CALGGGLASGNTIYF. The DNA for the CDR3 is TGTGCCCTCGGCGGGGGGCTTGCCTCTGGAAACACCATATATTTT.

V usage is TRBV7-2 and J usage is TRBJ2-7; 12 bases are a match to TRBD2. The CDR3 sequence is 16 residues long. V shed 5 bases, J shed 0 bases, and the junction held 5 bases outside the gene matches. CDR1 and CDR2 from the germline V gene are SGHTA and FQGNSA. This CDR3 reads CASSRTSGTSSYEQYF. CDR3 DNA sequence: TGTGCCAGCAGCCGGACTAGCGGGACTAGCTCCTACGAGCAGTACTTC.

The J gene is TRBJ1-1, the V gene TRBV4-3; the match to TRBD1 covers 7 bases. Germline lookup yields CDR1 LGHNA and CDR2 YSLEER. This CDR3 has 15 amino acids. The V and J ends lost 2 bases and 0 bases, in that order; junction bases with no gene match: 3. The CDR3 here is CASSQSGQMNTEAFF. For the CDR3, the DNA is TGCGCCAGCAGCCAATCGGGACAGATGAACACTGAAGCTTTCTTT.

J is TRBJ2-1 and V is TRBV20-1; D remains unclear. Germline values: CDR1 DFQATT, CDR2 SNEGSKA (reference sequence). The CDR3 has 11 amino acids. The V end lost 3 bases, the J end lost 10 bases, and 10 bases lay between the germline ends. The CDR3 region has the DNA TGCAGTGCTAGCTCACAGATGGAGCAGTTCTTC. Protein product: CSASSQMEQFF.

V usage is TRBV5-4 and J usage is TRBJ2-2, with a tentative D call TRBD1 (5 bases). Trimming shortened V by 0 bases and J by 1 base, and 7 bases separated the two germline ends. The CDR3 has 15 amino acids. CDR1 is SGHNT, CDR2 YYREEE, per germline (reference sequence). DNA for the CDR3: TGTGCCAGCAGCTTGGTGACAGAGAACACCGGGGAGCTGTTTTTT. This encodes CASSLVTENTGELFF. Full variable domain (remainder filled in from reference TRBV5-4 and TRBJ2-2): ETGVTQSPTHLIKTRGQQVTLRCSSQSGHNTVSWYQQALGQGPQFIFQYYREEENGRGNFPPRFSGLQFPNYSSELNVNALELDDSALYLCASSLVTENTGELFFGEGSRLTVL.

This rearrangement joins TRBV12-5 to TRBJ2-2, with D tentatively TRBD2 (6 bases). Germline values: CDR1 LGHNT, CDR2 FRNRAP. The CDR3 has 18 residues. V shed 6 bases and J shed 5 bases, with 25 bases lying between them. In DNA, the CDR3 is TGTGCTAGTGGAGAGAGACCTCTAGCGCAGTTTAGGACCGGGGAGCTGTTTTTT. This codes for CASGERPLAQFRTGELFF.

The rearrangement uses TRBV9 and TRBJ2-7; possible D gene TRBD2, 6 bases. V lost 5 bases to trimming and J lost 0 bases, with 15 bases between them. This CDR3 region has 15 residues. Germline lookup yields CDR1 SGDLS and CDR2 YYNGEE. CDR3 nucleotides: TGTGCCAGCAGTAGCGGCGGGCTGAACTCCTACGAGCAGTACTTC. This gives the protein CASSSGGLNSYEQYF.